These 20 T cell receptor beta chains were sequenced from one sample in a study of shared clonotypes between healthy human individuals. Measured with immunoSEQ multiplex PCR; TCRdb has only the in-frame clones, and not every one. The table lists more than 2 million clones, approximately 94% of them singletons, with roughly 0.13% in the top ten. Sequencing input: naive CD4+ T cells sorted from blood. Subset noted: CD45RA+ positively selected. These TCRs come from a young man in good health.

With respect to this clone: Other DNA sequences from this sample encode an identical CDR3 as well. The chain combines TRBV29-1 with TRBJ1-1; 7 nucleotides align to TRBD1. This CDR3 region has 13 residues. Germline values: CDR1 SQVTM, CDR2 ANQGSEA. J lost 0 bases, V lost 5 bases, and 3 bases had no gene match. CDR3 protein: CSVRTGMNTEAFF. The DNA for the CDR3 is TGCAGCGTTCGGACAGGAATGAACACTGAAGCTTTCTTT. Full variable domain (missing parts from reference TRBV29-1 and TRBJ1-1): SAVISQKPSRDICQRGTSLTIQCQVDSQVTMMFWYRQQPGQSLTLIATANQGSEATYESGFVIDKFPISRPNLTFSTLTVSNMSPEDSSIYLCSVRTGMNTEAFFGQGTRLTVV.

The chain uses TRBV11-2 and TRBJ2-7; weak D call: TRBD1 (6 bases). Germline CDR1 SGHAT, CDR2 FQNNGV. The CDR3 loop spans 15 amino acids. Trimming pared 0 bases from V and 3 bases from J, leaving 12 bases between. Written as DNA, the CDR3 is TGTGCCAGCAGCTTAGATCGGACAGAAAACTACGAGCAGTACTTC. Translating it yields CASSLDRTENYEQYF.

The V call is TRBV19, the J call TRBJ2-7, with D tentatively TRBD2 (6 bases). This CDR3 has 15 amino acids. The germline V gene has CDR1 LNHDA and CDR2 SQIVND (reference sequence). V was shortened by 3 bases and J by 4 bases, with 16 bases between the two germline ends. CDR3 coding DNA: TGTGCCAGTAGTATCGAACGGCGGGGCTGGTACGAGCAGTACTTC. This codes for CASSIERRGWYEQYF. The whole variable domain, remainder taken from reference TRBV19 and TRBJ2-7, is DGGITQSPKYLFRKEGQNVTLSCEQNLNHDAMYWYRQDPGQGLRLIYYSQIVNDFQKGDIAEGYSVSREKKESFPLTVTSAQKNPTAFYLCASSIERRGWYEQYFGPGTRLTVT.

The chain recombines TRBV4-1 with TRBJ2-7, with D unresolved. Germline values: CDR1 MGHRA, CDR2 YSYEKL. The CDR3 loop spans 16 amino acids. V was shortened by 1 base and J by 0 bases, with 13 bases between the two germline ends. The CDR3 spells CASSQVRSASSYEQYF. CDR3 sequence (DNA): TGCGCCAGCAGCCAAGTTAGGAGCGCCAGCTCCTACGAGCAGTACTTC.

Regarding this clone: The same CDR3 can be traced to other DNA sequences in this sample. The chain combines TRBV30 with TRBJ1-5; 7 nucleotides align to TRBD1. CDR3 size: 13 residues. With V trimmed by 1 base and J by 6 bases, 3 bases remained unmatched. The V gene's germline CDR1 is GTSNPN and CDR2 SVGIG (reference sequence). As DNA, the CDR3 is TGTGCCTGGAGTGGCCAGGGGGGTCAGCCCCAGCATTTT. This sequence encodes CAWSGQGGQPQHF.

The V and J genes are TRBV5-1 and TRBJ1-1; D is perhaps TRBD1 (5 bases). Per the germline V gene, CDR1 is SGHRS and CDR2 is YFSETQ. The CDR3 totals 13 residues. V was trimmed by 5 bases and J by 2 bases, leaving 10 bases between them. Here the CDR3 DNA reads TGCGCCAGCAGGATGGGGGACAACACTGAAGCTTTCTTT. Protein sequence: CASRMGDNTEAFF.

This chain links TRBV6-6 with TRBJ2-5, with D tentatively TRBD2 (6 bases). Looked up from germline, CDR1 is MNHNY and CDR2 is SVGAGI (reference sequence). V was cut by 3 bases and J by 0 bases, with 14 bases left in between. The CDR3 sequence is 16 residues long. The CDR3 DNA reads TGTGCCAGCAGTTATAGACTAGGAGAGTACCAAGAGACCCAGTACTTC. Translated: CASSYRLGEYQETQYF.

The CDR3 coding sequence is TGTGCCTGGAGTGCCCCCCCGGGGACCCAGTACTTC. Protein: CAWSAPPGTQYF. The chain carries TRBV30 and TRBJ2-5; D is uncertain. The CDR3 sequence is 12 residues long. Looked up from germline, CDR1 is GTSNPN and CDR2 is SVGIG (reference sequence). V lost 1 base and J lost 7, with 10 bases in between.

V gene TRBV25-1 combines with J gene TRBJ2-3; a weak D match, TRBD2 (6 bases). The CDR3 sequence is 15 residues long. CDR1 is MGHDK and CDR2 is SYGVNS in the germline V gene. Trimming left V 1 base short and J 2 bases short, with 10 bases between. In DNA form, the CDR3 reads TGTGCCAGCAGTGAATTGGAGGGGTCCACAGATACGCAGTATTTT. Translated: CASSELEGSTDTQYF.

In its sample, this clone was seen once. V usage is TRBV28 and J usage is TRBJ2-5; the D is unclear. Germline V gives CDR1 MDHEN, CDR2 SYDVKM. Trimming took off 5 bases at V and 1 base at J, with 11 bases between the two ends. The CDR3 covers 14 residues. The CDR3 region is CASSPPPGQETQYF. The CDR3 bases are TGTGCCAGCAGTCCACCCCCGGGCCAAGAGACCCAGTACTTC.

This chain joins TRBV28 and TRBJ1-4; no reliable D call. The V gene's germline CDR1 is MDHEN and CDR2 SYDVKM. The length of the CDR3 is 15 residues. The germline V and J ends were trimmed by 3 bases and 1 base, with 9 bases remaining between them. CDR3 DNA sequence: TGTGCCAGCAGTTTTGTTGGGAAAACTAATGAAAAACTGTTTTTT. It specifies CASSFVGKTNEKLFF.

V is TRBV5-1 and J is TRBJ2-7; maybe TRBD1 (5 bases). V was clipped by 0 bases and J by 0 bases, with 10 bases between them. This CDR3 is built from 15 residues. Germline V CDR1 and CDR2: SGHRS, YFSETQ. DNA of the CDR3: TGCGCCAGCAGCTTGGCATTGGACACCTCCTACGAGCAGTACTTC. Translation: CASSLALDTSYEQYF.

The chain links TRBV6-1 to TRBJ2-7; TRBD1 matches 7 bases. V dropped 7 bases and J dropped 3; count of bases not matched to a gene: 9. The CDR3 covers 14 residues. Germline lookup yields CDR1 MNHNS and CDR2 SASEGT. The CDR3 DNA follows: TGTGCCAGCACCAGGGACAGCATCGTCTACGAGCAGTACTTC. Protein product: CASTRDSIVYEQYF.

The chain recombines TRBV7-2 with TRBJ1-5, with D maybe TRBD1 (5 bases). This CDR3 has 15 residues. In germline, CDR1 is SGHTA, CDR2 FQGNSA. V was pared by 5 bases and J by 0 bases, with 11 bases between. CDR3 nucleotides: TGTGCCAGCAGCCCGGGGCCGTTTAGCAATCAGCCCCAGCATTTT. Its translation: CASSPGPFSNQPQHF.

The chain has TRBV30 and TRBJ2-7, with 7 bases fitting TRBD1. Germline V gives CDR1 GTSNPN, CDR2 SVGIG (reference sequence). The ends lost 2 bases at V and 4 bases at J; junction bases unmatched: 5. CDR3 length equals 13 residues. The CDR3 is CAWSRGGRYEQYF. DNA for the CDR3: TGTGCCTGGAGTCGAGGGGGCAGGTACGAGCAGTACTTC. The whole variable domain, remainder taken from reference TRBV30 and TRBJ2-7, is SQTIHQWPATLVQPVGSPLSLECTVEGTSNPNLYWYRQAAGRGLQLLFYSVGIGQISSEVPQNLSASRPQDRQFILSSKKLLLSDSGFYLCAWSRGGRYEQYFGPGTRLTVT.

This chain connects TRBV21-1 to TRBJ1-3; the D call TRBD1 from the table was never checked on the DNA. TRBV21-1 is a documented pseudogene. The CDR3 consists of 18 residues. The CDR3 reads CASSKEAPDRDIGNTIYF. The CDR3 DNA follows: TGTGCCAGCAGCAAAGAAGCCCCGGACAGGGACATTGGAAACACCATATATTTT.

J is TRBJ2-6 and V is TRBV9; D is ambiguous. V shed 1 base and J shed 0 bases, with 11 bases lying between them. This CDR3 is 17 amino acids long. The germline V gene encodes CDR1 SGDLS and CDR2 YYNGEE. CDR3 nucleotides: TGTGCCAGCAGCGTACCAGAACAACACTCTGGGGCCAACGTCCTGACTTTC. Translation: CASSVPEQHSGANVLTF. Variable domain in full (rest from reference TRBV9 and TRBJ2-6): DSGVTQTPKHLITATGQRVTLRCSPRSGDLSVYWYQQSLDQGLQFLIQYYNGEERAKGNILERFSAQQFPDLHSELNLSSLELGDSALYFCASSVPEQHSGANVLTFGAGSRLTVL.

This chain connects TRBV19 to TRBJ2-5; 7 bases are shared with TRBD1. J lost 4 bases, V lost 5 bases, and 10 bases had no gene match. The CDR3 covers 15 residues. CDR1 is LNHDA, CDR2 SQIVND, per germline (reference sequence). The CDR3 coding sequence is TGTGCCAGTAGTCCAAGACAGGGTCTAGGAGAGACCCAGTACTTC. It is translated as CASSPRQGLGETQYF.

This clone came up once. Here the CDR3 DNA reads TGTGCCAGCAGCTCCCAACAGGGGGTCCACTACGAGCAGTACTTC. Its translation is CASSSQQGVHYEQYF. The chain joins TRBV9 to TRBJ2-7, with TRBD1 identical over 8 bases. V was pared by 4 bases and J by 3 bases, with 9 bases of the junction left unmatched. Looked up from germline, CDR1 is SGDLS and CDR2 is YYNGEE. CDR3 length: 15 residues.

The chain uses TRBV27 and TRBJ2-7; D may be TRBD1 (6 bases). V lost 3 bases, J lost 2 bases, and 14 bases lay in between. The CDR3 is 15 amino acids. Germline V gives CDR1 MNHEY, CDR2 SMNVEV (reference sequence). The CDR3 is CASSFLAGDPYEQYF. The CDR3 DNA is TGTGCCAGCAGTTTCCTGGCAGGGGACCCCTACGAGCAGTACTTC.